The text below deals with one T cell receptor (beta chain). Its antigen is unknown. One junction end does not reproduce the germline sequence, and a read error may be involved. Other DNA sequences within the sample encode an identical CDR3. This CDR3 has 15 amino acids. Germline CDR1 and CDR2: MNHEY and SVGAGI. The sample originates from a study of cytomegalovirus exposure and HLA in healthy donors. Donors in the study were healthy people who gave bone marrow. Study findings and constraints: Common viral pathogens seemed, in a later analysis, to connect with several of the most significant clusters. Later on, a genetic analysis was performed. It linked a missense variant in DCLRE1C with V- and J-gene trimming of TCR beta.

The PCR made use of 60 Vbeta and 13 Jbeta primers. The table came from immunoSEQ multiplex PCR; TCRdb's copy has only in-frame clones and leaves some out. The table lists about 150,000 clones, 80% of them singletons. The TCR comes from a man aged 25 to 40 in good health and CMV-seropositive. The chain recombines TRBV6-5 with TRBJ1-3; D perhaps matches TRBD1 (5 bases). Sequencing used PBMCs. Here the CDR3 DNA reads TGTGCCAGCAGTGGAGTGGGGGGAACTGGAAACACTATATATTTT. This sequence encodes CASSGVGGTGNTIYF.